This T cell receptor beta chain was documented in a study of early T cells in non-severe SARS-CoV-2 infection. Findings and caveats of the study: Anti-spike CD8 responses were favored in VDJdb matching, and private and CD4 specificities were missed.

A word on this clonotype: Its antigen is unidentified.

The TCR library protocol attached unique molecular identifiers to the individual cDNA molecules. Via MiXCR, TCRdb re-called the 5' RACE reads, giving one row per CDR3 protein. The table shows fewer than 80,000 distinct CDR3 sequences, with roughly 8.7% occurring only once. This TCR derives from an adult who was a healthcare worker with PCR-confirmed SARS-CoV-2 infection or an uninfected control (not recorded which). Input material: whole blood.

The CDR3, as DNA: TGTGCCAGCAGGTTGACTAGCGGGACAGAGACCCAGTACTTC. This translates into CASRLTSGTETQYF. The genes are TRBV12-3 or TRBV12-4 and TRBJ2-5; 11 nucleotides agree with TRBD2. The CDR3 length is 14 residues. V trimming: 6 bases; J trimming: 4 bases; junction bases outside the gene matches: 4.